This T cell receptor beta chain is drawn from a study of cytomegalovirus exposure and HLA in healthy donors. The protocol was immunoSEQ multiplex PCR, while the TCRdb copy is restricted to in-frame clones and leaves out a portion. The table records under 110,000 clones, about 88% of them present only once. J lost 9 bases, V lost 0 bases, and 8 bases had no gene match. The CDR3 spans 14 residues. CDR1 is SGDLS and CDR2 is YYNGEE in the germline V gene. General study results and limits: Rarity held for most TCR sequences, but there were some public TCRs that occurred in many donors. Later, an analysis found that TCR clusters from the first cohort tended to co-occur in the 120 or so validation repertoires. The classifier, whose performance was assessed in both the original and validation cohorts, reportedly diagnosed cytomegalovirus status with high specificity and sensitivity.

This clone was picked up one time. Its antigen is unknown. The sequence was collected from a young woman in good health and CMV-seropositive. Sample: PBMCs. The chain combines TRBV9 with TRBJ1-1; TRBD1 matches 7 bases. In DNA form, the CDR3 reads TGTGCCAGCAGCGTAGGAGACAGGGACGGAAAAGCTTTCTTT. Protein sequence: CASSVGDRDGKAFF.